Listed here is a single T cell receptor (beta chain). The record originates from a study of blood T cells in healthy people across ages. The CDR3 runs 14 residues. V was shortened by 6 bases and J by 4 bases, with 10 bases between the two germline ends. A second PCR of 7 to 11 cycles used a sample-barcoded 5' primer and a J-beta primer mix. TCRdb recomputed calls from the 5' RACE reads with MiXCR, one row per CDR3 protein. The data hold 780,000 or so distinct CDR3 sequences, with about 53% observed a single time. The material sequenced was blood. The rearrangement joins TRBV12-3 or TRBV12-4 to TRBJ2-6; D is undetermined. This clonotype originated in an elderly man in good health. CDR3 protein: CASSFLGGANVLTF. The CDR3 DNA is TGTGCCAGCAGCTTCTTGGGCGGGGCCAACGTCCTGACTTTC.